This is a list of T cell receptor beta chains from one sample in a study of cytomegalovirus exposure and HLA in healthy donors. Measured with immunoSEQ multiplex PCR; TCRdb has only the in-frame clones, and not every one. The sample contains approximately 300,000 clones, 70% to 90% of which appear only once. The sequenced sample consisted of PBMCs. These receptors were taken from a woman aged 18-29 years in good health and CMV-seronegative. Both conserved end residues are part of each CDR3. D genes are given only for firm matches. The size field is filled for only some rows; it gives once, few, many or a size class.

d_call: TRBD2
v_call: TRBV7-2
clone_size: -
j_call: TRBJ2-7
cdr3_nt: TGTGCCAGCAGCTTGAGCGGGAGCACGTACGAGCAGTACTTC
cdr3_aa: CASSLSGSTYEQYF

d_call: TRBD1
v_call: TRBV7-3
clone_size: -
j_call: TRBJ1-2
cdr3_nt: TGTGCCAGCAGCTCGTCGGGACAGGGTGGAGATGGCTACACCTTC
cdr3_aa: CASSSSGQGGDGYTF

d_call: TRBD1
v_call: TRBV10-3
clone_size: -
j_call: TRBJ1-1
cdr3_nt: TGTGCCATCAGTGACGGGACAGGGATCACTGAAGCTTTCTTT
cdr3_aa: CAISDGTGITEAFF

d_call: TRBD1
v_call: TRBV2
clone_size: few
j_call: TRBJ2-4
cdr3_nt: TGTGCCGGTGGGACAGCGAACATTCAGTACTTC
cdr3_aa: CAGGTANIQYF

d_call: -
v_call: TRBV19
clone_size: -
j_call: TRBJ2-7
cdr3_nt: TGTGCCAGTAGTATCGCGGCAGCCCCTCAGTACTTC
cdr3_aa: CASSIAAAPQYF

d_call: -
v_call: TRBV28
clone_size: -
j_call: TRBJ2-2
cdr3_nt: TGTGCCAGCAGAGGGATCAGGGTCACCGGGGAGCTGTTTTTT
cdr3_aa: CASRGIRVTGELFF

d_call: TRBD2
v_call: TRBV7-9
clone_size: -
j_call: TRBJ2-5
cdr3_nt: TGTGCCAGCAGCTTGGGGAGACTAGCACTACAAGAGACCCAGTACTTC
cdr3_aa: CASSLGRLALQETQYF

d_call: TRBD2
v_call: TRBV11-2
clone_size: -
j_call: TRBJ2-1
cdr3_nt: TGTGCCAGCAGCTCTGGGGGACTAGCGGGAGTCGGTGAGCAGTTCTTC
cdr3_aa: CASSSGGLAGVGEQFF

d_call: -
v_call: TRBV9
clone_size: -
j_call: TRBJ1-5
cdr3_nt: TGTGCCAGCAGCGTAGACTCTTCGAGCGGGGCCCCCCAGCATTTT
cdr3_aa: CASSVDSSSGAPQHF

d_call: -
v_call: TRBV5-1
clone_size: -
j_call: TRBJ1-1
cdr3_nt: TGCGCCAGCAGCTCAAACACTGAAGCTTTCTTT
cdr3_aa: CASSSNTEAFF

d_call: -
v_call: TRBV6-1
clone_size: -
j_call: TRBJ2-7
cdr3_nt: TGTGCCAGCAGTGTGAGCCGAACTGCTACCTACGAGCAGTACTTC
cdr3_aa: CASSVSRTATYEQYF

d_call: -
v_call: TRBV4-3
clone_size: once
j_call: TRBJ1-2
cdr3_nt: TGCGCCAGCAGCCAAGAGGGAGTTACTAACTATGGCTACACCTTC
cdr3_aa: CASSQEGVTNYGYTF

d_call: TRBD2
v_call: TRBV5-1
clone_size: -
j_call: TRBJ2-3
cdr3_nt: TGCGCCAGCAGCTTAGCCGGGACTAGCGTTAGCACAGATACGCAGTATTTT
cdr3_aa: CASSLAGTSVSTDTQYF

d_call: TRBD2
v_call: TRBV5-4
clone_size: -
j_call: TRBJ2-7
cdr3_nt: TGTGCCAGCAGCTCCGCGAGCGGGAGCCCCTACGAGCAGTACTTC
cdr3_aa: CASSSASGSPYEQYF

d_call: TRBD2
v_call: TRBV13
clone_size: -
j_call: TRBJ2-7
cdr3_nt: TGTGCCAGCAGCTTGGGACTACTGGACTACGAGCAGTACTTC
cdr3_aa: CASSLGLLDYEQYF

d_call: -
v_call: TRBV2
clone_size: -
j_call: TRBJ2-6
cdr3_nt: TGTGCCAGCAAGAGGCCCTCTGGGGCCAACGTCCTGACTTTC
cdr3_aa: CASKRPSGANVLTF

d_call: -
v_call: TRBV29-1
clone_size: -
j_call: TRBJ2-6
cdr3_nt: TGCAGCGTCCGAAACCCGGGCTCTGGGGCCAACGTCCTGACTTTC
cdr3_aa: CSVRNPGSGANVLTF

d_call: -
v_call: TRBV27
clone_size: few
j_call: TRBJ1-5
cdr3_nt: TGTGCCAGCAGTTTAGGAGGGCTCCGGCCCCAGCATTTT
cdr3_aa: CASSLGGLRPQHF

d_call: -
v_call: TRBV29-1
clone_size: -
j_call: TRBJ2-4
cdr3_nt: TGCAGCGTTGGAGCGACAGGAGAGCTAGCCAAAAACATTCAGTACTTC
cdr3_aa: CSVGATGELAKNIQYF

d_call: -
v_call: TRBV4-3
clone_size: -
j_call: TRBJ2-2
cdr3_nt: TGCGCCAGCAGCCAGCTTAGCGGTAACACCGGGGAGCTGTTTTTT
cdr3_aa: CASSQLSGNTGELFF

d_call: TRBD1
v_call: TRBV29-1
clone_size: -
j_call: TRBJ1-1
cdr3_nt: TGCAGCGCCCAAGGACAGGCAAACACTGAAGCTTTCTTT
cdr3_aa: CSAQGQANTEAFF

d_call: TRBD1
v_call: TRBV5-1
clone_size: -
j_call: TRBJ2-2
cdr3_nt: TGCGCCAGCCGGGACAGACAAAACACCGGGGAGCTGTTTTTT
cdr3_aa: CASRDRQNTGELFF

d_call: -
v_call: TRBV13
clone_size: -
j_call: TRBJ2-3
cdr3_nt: TGTGCCAGCAAAAGAGAGGGCCGGCCAGATACGCAGTATTTT
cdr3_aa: CASKREGRPDTQYF

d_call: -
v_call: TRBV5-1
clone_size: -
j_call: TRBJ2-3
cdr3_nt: TGCGCCAGCAGCCGAACCGAAACGCGGCCCTGGAGCACAGATACGCAGTATTTT
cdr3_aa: CASSRTETRPWSTDTQYF

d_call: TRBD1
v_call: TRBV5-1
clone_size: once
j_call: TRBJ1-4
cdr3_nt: TGCGCCAGCAGCCTCTCGACAGGGAAGGAAAAACTGTTTTTT
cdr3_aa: CASSLSTGKEKLFF

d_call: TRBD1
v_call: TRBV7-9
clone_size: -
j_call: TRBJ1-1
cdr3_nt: TGTGCCAGCAGCCAACCGGACAGGGGAGGAGTTGAAGCTTTCTTT
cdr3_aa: CASSQPDRGGVEAFF

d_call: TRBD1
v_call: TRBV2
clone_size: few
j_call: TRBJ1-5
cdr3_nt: TGTGCCAGCAGTGGGGACAGGGGGAATCAGCCCCAGCATTTT
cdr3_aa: CASSGDRGNQPQHF

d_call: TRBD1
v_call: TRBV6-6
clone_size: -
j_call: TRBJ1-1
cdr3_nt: TGTGCCAGCAGTGATAGAGACAGGGCCGGGACTGAAGCTTTCTTT
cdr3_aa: CASSDRDRAGTEAFF

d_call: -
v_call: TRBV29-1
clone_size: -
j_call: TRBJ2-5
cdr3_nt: TGCAGCGTTGAAGGGCGGGGACAGCCGGAGACCCAGTACTTC
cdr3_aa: CSVEGRGQPETQYF

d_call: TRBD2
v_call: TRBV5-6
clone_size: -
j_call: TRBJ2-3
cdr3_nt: TGTGCCAGCAGCTTGGAAGCGGGAGCAATGCCAGATACGCAGTATTTT
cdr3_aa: CASSLEAGAMPDTQYF

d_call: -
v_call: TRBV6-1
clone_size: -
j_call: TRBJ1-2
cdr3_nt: TGTGCCAGCAGTGAAGCCACAGGGAAAGCAAGACGTAACTATGGCTACACCTTC
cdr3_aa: CASSEATGKARRNYGYTF

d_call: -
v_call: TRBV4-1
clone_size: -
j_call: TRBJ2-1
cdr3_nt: TGCGCCAGCAGCCAGCAAGGTGGGCCTCGGGGTGTTGGGAGCAATGAGCAGTTCTTC
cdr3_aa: CASSQQGGPRGVGSNEQFF

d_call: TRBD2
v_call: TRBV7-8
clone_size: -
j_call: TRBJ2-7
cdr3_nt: TGTGCCAGCAGCTCAGCTAGCGGTATCAGCTCCTACGAGCAGTACTTC
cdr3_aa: CASSSASGISSYEQYF

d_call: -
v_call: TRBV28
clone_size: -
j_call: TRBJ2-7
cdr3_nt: TGTGCCAGCAGCTTCCTACGCTACGAGCAGTACTTC
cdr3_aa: CASSFLRYEQYF

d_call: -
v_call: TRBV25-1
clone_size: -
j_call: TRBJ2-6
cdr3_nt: TGTGCCAGCAGTTCGGCGCCAGGAGGCTCTGGGGCCAACGTCCTGACTTTC
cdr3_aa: CASSSAPGGSGANVLTF

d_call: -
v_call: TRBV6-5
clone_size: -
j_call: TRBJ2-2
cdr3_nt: TGTGCCAGCAGTTACACAGGGCCGAACACCGGGGAGCTGTTTTTT
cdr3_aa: CASSYTGPNTGELFF